These 16 T cell receptor beta chains were sequenced from one sample in a study of T cell changes during pregnancy in multiple sclerosis. Produced via immunoSEQ multiplex PCR; TCRdb's table is partial and in-frame only. The table lists about 80,000 clones, approximately 90% of them singletons. The starting material was peripheral blood, obtained before pregnancy. The receptors here all came from a female donor with multiple sclerosis, enrolled in a pregnancy study.

This chain joins TRBV5-1 and TRBJ2-3, with 12 bases matching TRBD2. V shed 5 bases and J 6 bases; nucleotides not matched to a gene: 10. The CDR3 runs to 16 residues. Per the germline V gene, CDR1 is SGHRS and CDR2 is YFSETQ. Written as DNA, the CDR3 is TGCGCCAGCAGAACCGGACTAGCGGGATTGGGCGATACGCAGTATTTT. Its protein product is CASRTGLAGLGDTQYF.

This chain joins TRBV9 and TRBJ2-3; 7 bases line up with TRBD2. The CDR3 loop spans 14 amino acids. CDR1 and CDR2 from the germline V gene are SGDLS and YYNGEE. The J segment lost 3 bases and the V segment lost 1 base, leaving 2 bases of the junction unmatched. CDR3 amino acids: CASSVKAGTDTQYF. The CDR3 DNA is TGTGCCAGCAGCGTAAAAGCGGGAACAGATACGCAGTATTTT.

The chain couples TRBV19 to TRBJ1-5; perhaps TRBD1 as D (6 bases). The CDR3 is made up of 14 amino acids. Germline values: CDR1 LNHDA, CDR2 SQIVND (reference sequence). The CDR3 here is CAVIRGESGQPQHF. The CDR3 DNA reads TGTGCAGTTATCAGGGGTGAGTCAGGACAGCCCCAGCATTTT.

V gene TRBV28 combines with J gene TRBJ1-3; 9 bases agree with TRBD1. The CDR3 is 15 amino acids. J gave up 5 bases and V 6 bases, and 8 bases lay outside the gene matches. Germline V gene data show CDR1 as MDHEN and CDR2 as SYDVKM. Written as DNA, the CDR3 is TGTGCCAGCAGCCAGGACAGGGGCCGAAGAAACACCATATATTTT. Amino acid sequence: CASSQDRGRRNTIYF.

This chain links TRBV28 with TRBJ1-1, with D perhaps matching TRBD1 (6 bases). V lost 5 bases and J 4 bases, leaving 11 bases between the germline ends. This CDR3 is built from 13 residues. Germline CDR1 and CDR2: MDHEN and SYDVKM. CDR3: CASSGTYFTEAFF. Here the CDR3 DNA reads TGTGCCAGCAGTGGGACATACTTCACTGAAGCTTTCTTT. Together with reference TRBV28 and TRBJ1-1, the CDR3 gives the full variable domain: DVKVTQSSRYLVKRTGEKVFLECVQDMDHENMFWYRQDPGLGLRLIYFSYDVKMKEKGDIPEGYSVSREKKERFSLILESASTNQTSMYLCASSGTYFTEAFFGQGTRLTVV.

V is TRBV10-3 and J is TRBJ2-5; maybe TRBD2 (5 bases). Germline V lookup: CDR1 ENHRY, CDR2 SYGVKD. CDR3 size: 13 residues. V was trimmed by 7 bases and J by 1 base, leaving 10 bases between them. The CDR3 DNA is TGTGCCATCAAGCAGGAGGTCCAAGAGACCCAGTACTTC. This sequence encodes CAIKQEVQETQYF.

V is TRBV5-6 and J is TRBJ2-5, with 7 bases fitting TRBD2. The CDR3 has 16 residues. V trimming: 0 bases; J trimming: 4 bases; junction bases outside the gene matches: 9. Germline V gene data show CDR1 as SGHDT and CDR2 as YYEEEE. CDR3 nucleotide sequence: TGTGCCAGCAGCTTGGCCGCTAGCTGGGGGGGAGAGACCCAGTACTTC. Translation gives CASSLAASWGGETQYF.

This chain links TRBV19 with TRBJ2-1; 10 nucleotides line up with TRBD2. CDR1 is LNHDA, CDR2 SQIVND, per germline (reference sequence). The V segment lost 6 bases and the J segment 5 bases; nucleotides outside the gene matches: 13. The length of the CDR3 is 17 residues. The CDR3 region has the DNA TGTGCCAGTAGATCCCTCACCCGACTAGCGGGCAACAATGAGCAGTTCTTC. It specifies CASRSLTRLAGNNEQFF. The full variable domain, with the rest looked up from reference TRBV19 and TRBJ2-1, is DGGITQSPKYLFRKEGQNVTLSCEQNLNHDAMYWYRQDPGQGLRLIYYSQIVNDFQKGDIAEGYSVSREKKESFPLTVTSAQKNPTAFYLCASRSLTRLAGNNEQFFGPGTRLTVL.

This clone showed up just once. The V call is TRBV2, the J call TRBJ1-2; TRBD1 aligns across 9 bases. Looked up from germline, CDR1 is SNHLY and CDR2 is FYNNEI. Trimming at V came to 3 bases and at J to 4 bases, leaving 3 bases not matched to a gene. This CDR3 is built from 14 residues. The CDR3 spells CASSDWDRAYGYTF. CDR3 sequence (DNA): TGTGCCAGCAGTGACTGGGACAGGGCCTATGGCTACACCTTC.

This clone was found a few times. The chain recombines TRBV27 with TRBJ2-2, with D unresolved. V was cut by 6 bases and J by 1 base, with 15 bases left in between. Germline V gene sequence: CDR1 MNHEY, CDR2 SMNVEV (reference sequence). CDR3 length: 16 residues. CDR3 in DNA: TGTGCCAGCAGCCCCCCCGCAATTAGGAACACCGGGGAGCTGTTTTTT. This gives the protein CASSPPAIRNTGELFF.

The V gene is TRBV28, the J gene TRBJ2-3, with D perhaps matching TRBD2 (5 bases). Germline V gene sequence: CDR1 MDHEN, CDR2 SYDVKM. This CDR3 is 17 amino acids long. The V gene lost 4 bases and the J gene lost 4 bases, with 21 bases spanning the gap. The CDR3 DNA follows: TGTGCCAGCAGTTCGGACTCAAGCTCCCGCCGATCAGATACGCAGTATTTT. Translating it yields CASSSDSSSRRSDTQYF.

V and J are TRBV20-1 and TRBJ2-1; TRBD2 is a possible D gene (5 bases). Trimming shortened V by 3 bases and J by 6 bases, and 6 bases separated the two germline ends. The V gene's germline CDR1 is DFQATT and CDR2 SNEGSKA (reference sequence). This CDR3 is 11 amino acids long. CDR3: CSARRANEQFF. CDR3 nucleotides: TGCAGTGCTAGGAGGGCCAATGAGCAGTTCTTC.

This chain uses TRBV28 with TRBJ2-7; D is possibly TRBD2 (5 bases). Germline CDR1 is MDHEN and CDR2 is SYDVKM. V lost 7 bases, J lost 2 bases, and 9 bases lay in between. CDR3 length equals 12 residues. The CDR3: CASNGNTYEQYF. The CDR3 bases are TGTGCCAGCAACGGGAATACCTACGAGCAGTACTTC.

J is TRBJ2-7 and V is TRBV5-1; 8 bases align to TRBD2. This CDR3 comprises 15 residues. Looked up from germline, CDR1 is SGHRS and CDR2 is YFSETQ. V lost 2 bases, J lost 2 bases, and 6 bases stayed unmatched. The CDR3 bases are TGCGCCAGCAGCTTCGGACTAGCTGTAGCCTACGAGCAGTACTTC. Amino acid sequence: CASSFGLAVAYEQYF.

V gene TRBV6-1 combines with J gene TRBJ1-3, with D uncertain. The V end lost 3 bases, the J end lost 6 bases, and 6 bases lay between the germline ends. Germline V gene sequence: CDR1 MNHNS, CDR2 SASEGT. The CDR3 consists of 12 residues. CDR3 bases: TGTGCCAGCAGTGAGGGCCTAAACACCATATATTTT. This gives the protein CASSEGLNTIYF.

V usage is TRBV9 and J usage is TRBJ2-1, with a tentative D call TRBD2 (6 bases). CDR1 is SGDLS and CDR2 is YYNGEE in the germline V gene. This CDR3 comprises 13 residues. V was clipped by 7 bases and J by 4 bases, with 12 bases between them. For the CDR3, the DNA is TGTGCCAGCGGGAGGACCTTATACAATGAGCAGTTCTTC. Translation gives CASGRTLYNEQFF.